The T cell receptor beta chain under discussion was sequenced for a study of blood T cells in healthy people across ages. Per germline, CDR1 SQVTM and CDR2 ANQGSEA. The CDR3 totals 15 residues. V was clipped by 0 bases and J by 0 bases, with 11 bases between them. This clonotype was counted between two and nine times. A sample-barcoded 5' primer and a J-beta primer mix were used in a second PCR of roughly 7 to 11 cycles. TCRdb redid the calling of the 5' RACE reads with MiXCR, one entry per CDR3 protein. The top ten hold 6.5% to 8% of the sample, which has roughly 1,300,000 distinct CDR3 sequences, 45% to 70% seen once.

Material: blood. The TCR comes from a man between 18 and 29 years old in good health. The chain combines TRBV29-1 with TRBJ2-5; D is uncertain. The CDR3 region is CSVEDRARDQETQYF. As DNA, the CDR3 is TGCAGCGTTGAAGATCGGGCTAGGGACCAAGAGACCCAGTACTTC.